This TCR beta chain was sequenced in a study of shared clonotypes between healthy human individuals. The table came from immunoSEQ multiplex PCR; TCRdb's copy has only in-frame clones and leaves some out. The sample consists of roughly 1 million clones, about 76% of them appearing once. This CDR3 has 14 amino acids. Germline loops: CDR1 SEHNR, CDR2 FQNEAQ (reference sequence). The ends lost 2 bases at V and 5 bases at J; junction bases unmatched: 4. From CD4+ cells came CD45RA+ naive and CD45RA-negative memory subsets. The table lists this clone with a count of one. Sequenced sample: memory CD4+ T cells sorted from blood. Regarding subset: CD45RA-negative fraction. The sequence was collected from a young man in good health. This rearrangement joins TRBV7-9 to TRBJ2-5; 8 bases match TRBD1. The CDR3, as DNA: TGTGCCAGCAGCTTACAGGGGGCCGGGGAGACCCAGTACTTC. It translates to CASSLQGAGETQYF.